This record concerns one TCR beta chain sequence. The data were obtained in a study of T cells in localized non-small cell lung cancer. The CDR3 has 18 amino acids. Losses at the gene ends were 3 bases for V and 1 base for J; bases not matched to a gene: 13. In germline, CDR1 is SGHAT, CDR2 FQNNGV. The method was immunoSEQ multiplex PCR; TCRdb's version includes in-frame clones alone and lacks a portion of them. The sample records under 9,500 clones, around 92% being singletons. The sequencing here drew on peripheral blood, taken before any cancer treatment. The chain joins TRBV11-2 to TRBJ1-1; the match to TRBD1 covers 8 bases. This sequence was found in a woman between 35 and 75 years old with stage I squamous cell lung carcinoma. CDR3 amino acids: CASSFWIRDRTRNTEAFF. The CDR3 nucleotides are TGTGCCAGCAGCTTCTGGATCCGGGACAGGACGAGGAACACTGAAGCTTTCTTT.